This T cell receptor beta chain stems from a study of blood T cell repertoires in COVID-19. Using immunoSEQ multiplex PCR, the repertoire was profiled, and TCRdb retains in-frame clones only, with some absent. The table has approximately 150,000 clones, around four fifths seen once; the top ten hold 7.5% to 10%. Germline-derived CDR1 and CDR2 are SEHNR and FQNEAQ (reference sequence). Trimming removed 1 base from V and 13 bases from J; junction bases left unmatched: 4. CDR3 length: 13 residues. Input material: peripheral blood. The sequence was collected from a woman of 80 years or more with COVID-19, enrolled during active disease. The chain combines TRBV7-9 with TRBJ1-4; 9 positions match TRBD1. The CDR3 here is CASSLENRGRLFF. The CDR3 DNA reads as TGTGCCAGCAGCTTAGAGAACAGGGGGCGACTGTTTTTT.